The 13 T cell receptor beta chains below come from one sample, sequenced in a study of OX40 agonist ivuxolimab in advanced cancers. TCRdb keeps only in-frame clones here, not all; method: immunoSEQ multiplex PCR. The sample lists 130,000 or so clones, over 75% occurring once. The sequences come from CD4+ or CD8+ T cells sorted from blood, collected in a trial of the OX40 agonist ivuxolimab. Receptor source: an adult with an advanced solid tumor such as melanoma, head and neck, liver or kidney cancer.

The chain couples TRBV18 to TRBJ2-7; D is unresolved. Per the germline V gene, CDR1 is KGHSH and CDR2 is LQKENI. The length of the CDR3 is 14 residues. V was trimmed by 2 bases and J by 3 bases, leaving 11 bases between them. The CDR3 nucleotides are TGTGCCAGCTCACCATACCCAGTGATCTACGAGCAGTACTTC. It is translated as CASSPYPVIYEQYF.

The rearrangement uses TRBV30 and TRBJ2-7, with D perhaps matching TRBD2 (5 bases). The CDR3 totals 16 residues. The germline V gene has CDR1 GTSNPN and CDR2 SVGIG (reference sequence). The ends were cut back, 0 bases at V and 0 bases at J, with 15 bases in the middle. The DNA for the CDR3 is TGTGCCTGGAGTGTATATGGCCGGGGAAGCTCCTACGAGCAGTACTTC. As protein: CAWSVYGRGSSYEQYF.

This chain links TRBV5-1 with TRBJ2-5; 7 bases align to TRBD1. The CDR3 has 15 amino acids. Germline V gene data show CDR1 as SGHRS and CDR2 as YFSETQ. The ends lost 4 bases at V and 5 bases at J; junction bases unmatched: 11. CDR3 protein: CASSQRTGVQETQYF. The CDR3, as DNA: TGCGCCAGCAGCCAACGTACAGGGGTCCAGGAGACCCAGTACTTC. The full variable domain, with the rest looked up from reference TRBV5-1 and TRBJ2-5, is KAGVTQTPRYLIKTRGQQVTLSCSPISGHRSVSWYQQTPGQGLQFLFEYFSETQRNKGNFPGRFSGRQFSNSRSEMNVSTLELGDSALYLCASSQRTGVQETQYFGPGTRLLVL.

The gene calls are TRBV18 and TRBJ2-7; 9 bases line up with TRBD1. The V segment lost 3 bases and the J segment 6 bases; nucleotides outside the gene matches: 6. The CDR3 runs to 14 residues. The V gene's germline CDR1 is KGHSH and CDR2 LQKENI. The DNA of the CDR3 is TGTGCCAGCTCACCCGGGACAGGGACTATCGAGCAGTACTTC. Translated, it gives CASSPGTGTIEQYF.

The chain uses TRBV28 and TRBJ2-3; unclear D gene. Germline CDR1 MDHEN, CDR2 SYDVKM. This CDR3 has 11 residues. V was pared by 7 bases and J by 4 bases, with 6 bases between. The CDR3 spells CASTTADTQYF. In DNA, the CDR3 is TGTGCCAGCACCACGGCAGATACGCAGTATTTT.

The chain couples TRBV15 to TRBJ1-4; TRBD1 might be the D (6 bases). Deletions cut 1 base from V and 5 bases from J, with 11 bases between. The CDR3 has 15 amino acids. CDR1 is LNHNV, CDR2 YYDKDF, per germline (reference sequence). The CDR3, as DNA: TGTGCCACCAGCAGAGGACAGGCCAGGAATGAAAAACTGTTTTTT. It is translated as CATSRGQARNEKLFF.

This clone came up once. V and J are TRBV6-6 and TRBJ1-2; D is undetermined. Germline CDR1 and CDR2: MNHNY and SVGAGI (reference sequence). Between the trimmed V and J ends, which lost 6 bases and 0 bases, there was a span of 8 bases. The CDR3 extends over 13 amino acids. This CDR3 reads CASSPGTNYGYTF. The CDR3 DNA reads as TGTGCCAGCAGCCCAGGAACTAACTATGGCTACACCTTC.

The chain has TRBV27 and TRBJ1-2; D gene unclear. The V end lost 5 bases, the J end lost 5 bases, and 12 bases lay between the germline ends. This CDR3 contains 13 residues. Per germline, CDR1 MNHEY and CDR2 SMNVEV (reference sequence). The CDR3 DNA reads TGTGCCAGCAGTCCAACACCGTTATATGGCTACACCTTC. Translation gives CASSPTPLYGYTF.

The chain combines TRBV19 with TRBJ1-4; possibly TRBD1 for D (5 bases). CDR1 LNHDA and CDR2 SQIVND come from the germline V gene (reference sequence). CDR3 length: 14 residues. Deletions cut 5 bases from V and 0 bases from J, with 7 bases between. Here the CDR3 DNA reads TGTGCCAGTAGTGACAGACCAACTAATGAAAAACTGTTTTTT. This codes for CASSDRPTNEKLFF.

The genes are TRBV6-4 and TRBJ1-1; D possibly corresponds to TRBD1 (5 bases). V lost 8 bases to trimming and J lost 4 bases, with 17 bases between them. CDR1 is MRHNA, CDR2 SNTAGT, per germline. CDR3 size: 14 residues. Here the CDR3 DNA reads TGTGCCAGCCGACGAACTGGGGGGAGCACTGAAGCTTTCTTT. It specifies CASRRTGGSTEAFF.

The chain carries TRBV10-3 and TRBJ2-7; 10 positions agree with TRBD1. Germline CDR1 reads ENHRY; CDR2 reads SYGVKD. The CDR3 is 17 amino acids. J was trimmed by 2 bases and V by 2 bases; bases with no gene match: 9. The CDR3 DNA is TGTGCCATCAGTGAGCCCGAGGACAGGGGGAGAGCCTACGAGCAGTACTTC. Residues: CAISEPEDRGRAYEQYF.

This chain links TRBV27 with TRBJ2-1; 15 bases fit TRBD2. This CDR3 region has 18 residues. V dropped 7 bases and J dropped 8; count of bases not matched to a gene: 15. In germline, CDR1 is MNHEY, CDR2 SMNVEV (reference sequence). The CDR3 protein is CASTQRGLAGGITDEQFF. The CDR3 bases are TGTGCCAGCACTCAAAGGGGACTAGCGGGAGGAATTACCGATGAGCAGTTCTTC.

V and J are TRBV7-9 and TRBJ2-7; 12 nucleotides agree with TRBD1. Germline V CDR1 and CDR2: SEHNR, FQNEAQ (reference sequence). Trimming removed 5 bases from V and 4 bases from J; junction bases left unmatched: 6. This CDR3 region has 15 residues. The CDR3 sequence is CASSKGQGARYEQYF. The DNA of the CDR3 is TGTGCCAGCAGCAAGGGACAGGGGGCTAGGTACGAGCAGTACTTC.